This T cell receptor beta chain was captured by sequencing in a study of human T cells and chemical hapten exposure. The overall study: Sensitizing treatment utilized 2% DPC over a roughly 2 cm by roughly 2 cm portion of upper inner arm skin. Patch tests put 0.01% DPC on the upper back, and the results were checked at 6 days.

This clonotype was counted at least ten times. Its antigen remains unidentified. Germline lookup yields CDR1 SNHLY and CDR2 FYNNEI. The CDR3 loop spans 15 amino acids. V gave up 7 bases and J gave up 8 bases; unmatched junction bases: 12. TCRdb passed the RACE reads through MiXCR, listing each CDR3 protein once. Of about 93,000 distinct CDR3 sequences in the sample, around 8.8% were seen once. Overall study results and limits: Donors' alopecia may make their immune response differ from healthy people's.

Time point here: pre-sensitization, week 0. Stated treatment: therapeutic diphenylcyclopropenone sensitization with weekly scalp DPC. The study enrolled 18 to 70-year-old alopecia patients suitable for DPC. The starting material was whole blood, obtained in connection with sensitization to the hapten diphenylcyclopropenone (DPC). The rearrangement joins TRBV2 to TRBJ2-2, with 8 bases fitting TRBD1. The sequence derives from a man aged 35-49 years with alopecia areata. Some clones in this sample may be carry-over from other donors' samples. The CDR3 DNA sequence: TGTGCCAGCATCAAGTCATCCAGGGGGCAGGGGGAGCTGTTTTTT. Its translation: CASIKSSRGQGELFF.